What follows describes a single TCR beta chain. The antigen is not known. Run at survey level, the immunoSEQ assay was version v3.0. Researchers set sequencing to target roughly 35,000-55,000 T-cell genomes per sample. The method was immunoSEQ multiplex PCR; TCRdb's version includes in-frame clones alone and lacks a portion of them. The sample includes tens of thousands of clones, less than 90% of them seen just once. The trim removed 4 bases at V and 6 bases at J, leaving 8 bases unmatched. The CDR3 runs 14 residues. CDR1 and CDR2 (germline): LNHDA, SQIVND (reference sequence). The source of the sample is a study of long-term antiretroviral therapy in people with HIV. Study-level background: It was about a decade after the earliest samples that the 2015 immediate-ART recommendation appeared.

Overall study results and limits: Relative to transplant donor controls, diversity remained lower despite increasing after ART.

The chain joins TRBV19 to TRBJ2-5, with 7 bases identical to TRBD1. Sample: unsorted PBMCs, taken approximately 5 years before starting antiretroviral therapy. This TCR was sampled from a man aged 50 to 59 with HIV. CDR3 in DNA: TGTGCCAGTAGTAGACAGGGTATAAAAAAGACCCAGTACTTC. This sequence encodes CASSRQGIKKTQYF.